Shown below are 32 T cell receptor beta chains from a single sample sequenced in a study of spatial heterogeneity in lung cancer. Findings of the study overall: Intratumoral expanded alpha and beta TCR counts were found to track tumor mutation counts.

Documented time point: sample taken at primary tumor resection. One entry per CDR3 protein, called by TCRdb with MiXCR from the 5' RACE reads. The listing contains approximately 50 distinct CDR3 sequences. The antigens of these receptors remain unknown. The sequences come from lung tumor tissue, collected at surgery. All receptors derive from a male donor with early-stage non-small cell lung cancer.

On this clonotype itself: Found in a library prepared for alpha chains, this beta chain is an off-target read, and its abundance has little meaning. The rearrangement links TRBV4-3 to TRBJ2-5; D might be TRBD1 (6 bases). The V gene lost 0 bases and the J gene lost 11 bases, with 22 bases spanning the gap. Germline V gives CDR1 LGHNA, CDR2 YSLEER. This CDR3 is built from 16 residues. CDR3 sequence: CASSQDGGPRTESQYF. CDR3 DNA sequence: TGCGCCAGCAGCCAAGATGGGGGCCCAAGAACGGAGTCACAGTACTTC.

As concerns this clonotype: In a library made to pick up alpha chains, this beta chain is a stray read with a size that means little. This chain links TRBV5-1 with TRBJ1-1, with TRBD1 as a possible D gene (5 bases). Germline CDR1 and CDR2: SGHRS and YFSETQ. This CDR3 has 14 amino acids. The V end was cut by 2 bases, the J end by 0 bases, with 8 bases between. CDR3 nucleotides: TGCGCCAGCAGCTTAAGGGGCATGAACACTGAAGCTTTCTTT. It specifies CASSLRGMNTEAFF.

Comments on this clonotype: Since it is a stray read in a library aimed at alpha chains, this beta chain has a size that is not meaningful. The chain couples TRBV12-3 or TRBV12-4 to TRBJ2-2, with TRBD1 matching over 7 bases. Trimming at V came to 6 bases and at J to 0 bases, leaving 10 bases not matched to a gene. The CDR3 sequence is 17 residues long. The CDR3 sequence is CASRKLKGQSNTGELFF. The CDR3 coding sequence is TGTGCCAGCAGAAAATTGAAGGGACAGTCGAACACCGGGGAGCTGTTTTTT.

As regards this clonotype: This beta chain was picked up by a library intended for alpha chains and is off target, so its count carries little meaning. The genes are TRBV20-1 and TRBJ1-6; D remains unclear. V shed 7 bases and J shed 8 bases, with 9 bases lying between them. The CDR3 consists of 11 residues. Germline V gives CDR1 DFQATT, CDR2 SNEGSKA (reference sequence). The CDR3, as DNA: TGCAGTGGACCGGACGATTCACCCCTCCACTTT. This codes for CSGPDDSPLHF.

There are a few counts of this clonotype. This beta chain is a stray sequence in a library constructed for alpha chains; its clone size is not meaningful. The CDR3: CASSWTPSYGYTF. As DNA, the CDR3 is TGTGCCAGCAGTTGGACACCTAGCTATGGCTACACCTTC. The V gene is TRBV2, the J gene TRBJ1-2; perhaps TRBD1 as D (5 bases). V was clipped by 5 bases and J by 4 bases, with 11 bases between them. The CDR3 covers 13 residues. In germline, CDR1 is SNHLY, CDR2 FYNNEI. The full variable domain, completed using reference TRBV2 and TRBJ1-2, is EPEVTQTPSHQVTQMGQEVILRCVPISNHLYFYWYRQILGQKVEFLVSFYNNEISEKSEIFDDQFSVERPDGSNFTLKIRSTKLEDSAMYFCASSWTPSYGYTFGSGTRLTVV.

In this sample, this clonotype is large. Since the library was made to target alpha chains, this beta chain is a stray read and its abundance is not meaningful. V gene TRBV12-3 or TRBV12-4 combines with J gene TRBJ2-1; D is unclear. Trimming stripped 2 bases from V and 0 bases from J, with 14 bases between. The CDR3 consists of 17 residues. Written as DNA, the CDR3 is TGTGCCAGCAGTTTATTCGCAGCGCCAAGCTCCTACAATGAGCAGTTCTTC. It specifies CASSLFAAPSSYNEQFF.

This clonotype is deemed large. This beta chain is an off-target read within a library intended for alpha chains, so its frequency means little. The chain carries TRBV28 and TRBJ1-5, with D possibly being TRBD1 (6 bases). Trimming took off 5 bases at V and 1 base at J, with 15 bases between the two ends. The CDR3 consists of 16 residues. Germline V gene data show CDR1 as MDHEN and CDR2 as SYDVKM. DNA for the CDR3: TGTGCCAGCAGTCCGGGACACGGGGGCAGCAATCAGCCCCAGCATTTT. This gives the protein CASSPGHGGSNQPQHF.

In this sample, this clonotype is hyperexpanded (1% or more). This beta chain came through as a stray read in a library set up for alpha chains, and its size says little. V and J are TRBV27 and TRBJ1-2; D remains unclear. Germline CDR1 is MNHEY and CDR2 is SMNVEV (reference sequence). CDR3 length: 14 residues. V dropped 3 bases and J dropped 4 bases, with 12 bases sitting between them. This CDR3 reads CASSLTKSPYGYTF. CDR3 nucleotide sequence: TGTGCCAGCAGTTTGACCAAGTCCCCCTATGGCTACACCTTC.

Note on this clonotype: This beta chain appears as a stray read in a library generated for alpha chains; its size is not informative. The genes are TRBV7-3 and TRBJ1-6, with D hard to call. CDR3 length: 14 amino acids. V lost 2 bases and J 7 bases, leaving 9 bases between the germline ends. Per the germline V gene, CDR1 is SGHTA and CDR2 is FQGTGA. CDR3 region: CASSLGSWNSPLHF. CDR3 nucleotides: TGTGCCAGCAGCTTAGGGAGTTGGAATTCACCCCTCCACTTT.

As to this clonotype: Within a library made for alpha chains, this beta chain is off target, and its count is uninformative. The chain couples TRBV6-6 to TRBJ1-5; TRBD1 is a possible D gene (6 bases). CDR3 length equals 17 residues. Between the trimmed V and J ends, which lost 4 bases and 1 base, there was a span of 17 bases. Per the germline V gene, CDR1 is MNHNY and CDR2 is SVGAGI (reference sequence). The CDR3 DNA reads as TGTGCCAGCAGTTCTTCCGCACAGGGCAGGAGCAATCAGCCCCAGCATTTT. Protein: CASSSSAQGRSNQPQHF.

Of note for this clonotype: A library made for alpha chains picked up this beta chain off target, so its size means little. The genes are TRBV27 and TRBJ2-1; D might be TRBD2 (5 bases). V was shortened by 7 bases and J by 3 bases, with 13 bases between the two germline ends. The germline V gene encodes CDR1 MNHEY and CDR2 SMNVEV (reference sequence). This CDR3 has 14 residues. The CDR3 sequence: CASTGLRFYNEQFF. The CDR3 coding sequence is TGTGCCAGCACTGGACTGAGATTCTACAATGAGCAGTTCTTC.

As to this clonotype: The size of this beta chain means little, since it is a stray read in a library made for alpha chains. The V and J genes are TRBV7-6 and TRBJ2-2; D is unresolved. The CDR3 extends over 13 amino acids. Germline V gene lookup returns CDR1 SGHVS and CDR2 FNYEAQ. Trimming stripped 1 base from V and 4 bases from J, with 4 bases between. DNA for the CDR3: TGTGCCAGCAGCTTAGGTCGCACCGGGGAGCTGTTTTTT. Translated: CASSLGRTGELFF. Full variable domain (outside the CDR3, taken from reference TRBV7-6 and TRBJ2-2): GAGVSQSPRYKVTKRGQDVALRCDPISGHVSLYWYRQALGQGPEFLTYFNYEAQQDKSGLPNDRFSAERPEGSISTLTIQRTEQRDSAMYRCASSLGRTGELFFGEGSRLTVL.

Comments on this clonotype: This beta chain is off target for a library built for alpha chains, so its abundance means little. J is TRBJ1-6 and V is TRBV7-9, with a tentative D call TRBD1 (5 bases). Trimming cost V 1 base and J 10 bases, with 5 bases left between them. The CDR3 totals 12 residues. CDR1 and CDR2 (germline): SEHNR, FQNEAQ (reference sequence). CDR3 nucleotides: TGTGCCAGCAGCTTAGGGGGGTCACCCCTCCACTTT. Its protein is CASSLGGSPLHF.

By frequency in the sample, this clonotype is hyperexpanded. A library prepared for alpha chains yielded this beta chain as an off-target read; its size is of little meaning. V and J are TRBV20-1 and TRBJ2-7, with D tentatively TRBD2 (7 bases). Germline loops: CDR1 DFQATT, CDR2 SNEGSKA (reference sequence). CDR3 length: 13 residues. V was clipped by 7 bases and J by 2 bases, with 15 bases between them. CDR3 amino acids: CSVREGGTYEQYF. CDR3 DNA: TGCAGTGTTAGGGAGGGGGGCACCTACGAGCAGTACTTC.

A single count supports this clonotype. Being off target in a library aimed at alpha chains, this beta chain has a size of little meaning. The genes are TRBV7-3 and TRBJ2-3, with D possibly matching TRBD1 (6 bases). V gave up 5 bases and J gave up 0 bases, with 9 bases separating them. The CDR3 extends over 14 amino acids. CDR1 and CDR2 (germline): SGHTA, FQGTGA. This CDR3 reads CASSPGQSTDTQYF. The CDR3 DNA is TGTGCCAGCAGCCCAGGACAGAGCACAGATACGCAGTATTTT.

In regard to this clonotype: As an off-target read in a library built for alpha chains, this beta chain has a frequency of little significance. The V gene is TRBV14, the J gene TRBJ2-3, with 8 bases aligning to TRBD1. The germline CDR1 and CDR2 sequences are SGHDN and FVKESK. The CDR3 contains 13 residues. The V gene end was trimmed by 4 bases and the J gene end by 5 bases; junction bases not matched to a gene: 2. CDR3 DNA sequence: TGTGCCAGCAGCCGCACAGGGGGAGATACGCAGTATTTT. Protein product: CASSRTGGDTQYF.

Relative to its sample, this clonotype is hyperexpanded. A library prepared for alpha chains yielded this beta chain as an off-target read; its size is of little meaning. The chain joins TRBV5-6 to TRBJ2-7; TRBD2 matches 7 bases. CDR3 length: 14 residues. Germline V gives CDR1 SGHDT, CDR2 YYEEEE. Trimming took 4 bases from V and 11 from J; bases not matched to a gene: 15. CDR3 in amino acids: CASSGGEVTVEEYF. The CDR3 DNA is TGTGCCAGCAGCGGGGGGGAGGTAACGGTGGAGGAGTACTTC.

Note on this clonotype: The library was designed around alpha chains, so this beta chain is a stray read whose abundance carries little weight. This CDR3 is CSARVRTGTENEQYF. DNA of the CDR3: TGCAGTGCTAGAGTCCGGACAGGGACAGAAAACGAGCAGTACTTC. This chain connects TRBV20-1 to TRBJ2-7, with 8 bases identical to TRBD1. Unmatched junction bases numbered 10, after V lost 1 base and J lost 5 bases. There are 15 residues in the CDR3. The germline V gene has CDR1 DFQATT and CDR2 SNEGSKA (reference sequence).

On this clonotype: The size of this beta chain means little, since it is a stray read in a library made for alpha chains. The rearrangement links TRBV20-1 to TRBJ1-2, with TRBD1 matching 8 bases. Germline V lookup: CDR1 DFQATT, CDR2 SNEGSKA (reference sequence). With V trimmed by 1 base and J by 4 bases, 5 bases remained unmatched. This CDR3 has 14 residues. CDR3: CSARGSTGGYGYTF. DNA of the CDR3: TGCAGTGCTAGAGGATCTACAGGGGGCTATGGCTACACCTTC.

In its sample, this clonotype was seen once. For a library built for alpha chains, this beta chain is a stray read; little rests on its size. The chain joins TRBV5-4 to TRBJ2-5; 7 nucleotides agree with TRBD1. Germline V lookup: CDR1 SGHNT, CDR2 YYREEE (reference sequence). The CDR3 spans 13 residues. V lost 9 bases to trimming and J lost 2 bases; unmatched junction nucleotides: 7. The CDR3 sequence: CAMRPGQQETQYF. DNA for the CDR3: TGTGCCATGCGACCGGGACAGCAAGAGACCCAGTACTTC.

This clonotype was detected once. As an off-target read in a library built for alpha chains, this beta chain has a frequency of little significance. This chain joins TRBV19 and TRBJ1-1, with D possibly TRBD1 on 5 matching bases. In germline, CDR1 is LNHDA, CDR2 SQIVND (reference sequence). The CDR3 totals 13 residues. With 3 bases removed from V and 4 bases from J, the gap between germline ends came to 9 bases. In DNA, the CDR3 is TGTGCCAGTAGTATCAGGGCTGGCACTGAAGCTTTCTTT. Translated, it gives CASSIRAGTEAFF. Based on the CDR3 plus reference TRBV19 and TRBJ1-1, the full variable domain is DGGITQSPKYLFRKEGQNVTLSCEQNLNHDAMYWYRQDPGQGLRLIYYSQIVNDFQKGDIAEGYSVSREKKESFPLTVTSAQKNPTAFYLCASSIRAGTEAFFGQGTRLTVV.

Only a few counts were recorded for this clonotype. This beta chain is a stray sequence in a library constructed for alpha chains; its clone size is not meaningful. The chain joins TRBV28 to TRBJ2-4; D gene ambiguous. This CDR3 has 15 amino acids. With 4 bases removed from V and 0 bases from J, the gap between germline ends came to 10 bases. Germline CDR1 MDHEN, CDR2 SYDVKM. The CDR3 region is CASSSNMGAKNIQYF. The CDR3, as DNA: TGTGCCAGCAGTTCGAACATGGGAGCCAAAAACATTCAGTACTTC.

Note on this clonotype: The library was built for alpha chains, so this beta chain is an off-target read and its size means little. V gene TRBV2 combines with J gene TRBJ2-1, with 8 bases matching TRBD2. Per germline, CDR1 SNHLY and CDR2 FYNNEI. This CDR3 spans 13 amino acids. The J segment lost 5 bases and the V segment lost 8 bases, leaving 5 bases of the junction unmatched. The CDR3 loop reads CASLREAHNEQFF. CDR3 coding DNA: TGTGCCAGCTTGCGGGAGGCCCACAATGAGCAGTTCTTC. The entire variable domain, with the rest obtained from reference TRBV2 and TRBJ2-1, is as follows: EPEVTQTPSHQVTQMGQEVILRCVPISNHLYFYWYRQILGQKVEFLVSFYNNEISEKSEIFDDQFSVERPDGSNFTLKIRSTKLEDSAMYFCASLREAHNEQFFGPGTRLTVL.

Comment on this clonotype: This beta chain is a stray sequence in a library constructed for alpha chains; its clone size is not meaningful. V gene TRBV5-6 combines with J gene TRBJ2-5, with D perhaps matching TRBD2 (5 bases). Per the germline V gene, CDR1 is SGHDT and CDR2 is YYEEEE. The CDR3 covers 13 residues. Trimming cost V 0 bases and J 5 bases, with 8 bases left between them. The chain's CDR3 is CASSLVEGETQYF. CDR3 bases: TGTGCCAGCAGCTTGGTTGAGGGTGAGACCCAGTACTTC.

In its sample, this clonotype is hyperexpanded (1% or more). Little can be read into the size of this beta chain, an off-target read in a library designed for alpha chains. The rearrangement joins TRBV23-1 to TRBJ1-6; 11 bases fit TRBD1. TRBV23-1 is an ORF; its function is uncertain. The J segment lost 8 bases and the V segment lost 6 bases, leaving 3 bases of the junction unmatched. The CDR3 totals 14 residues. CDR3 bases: TGCGCCAGCAGCCCGGGACAGGGGGATTCACCCCTCCACTTT. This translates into CASSPGQGDSPLHF.

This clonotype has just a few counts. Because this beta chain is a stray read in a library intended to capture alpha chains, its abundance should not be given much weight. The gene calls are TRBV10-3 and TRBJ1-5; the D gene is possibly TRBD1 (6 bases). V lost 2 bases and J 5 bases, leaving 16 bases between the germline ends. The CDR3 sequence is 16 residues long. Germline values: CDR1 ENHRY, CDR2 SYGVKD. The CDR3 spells CAISERGLPGDQPQHF. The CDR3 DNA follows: TGTGCCATCAGTGAGCGGGGGCTGCCCGGAGATCAGCCCCAGCATTTT.

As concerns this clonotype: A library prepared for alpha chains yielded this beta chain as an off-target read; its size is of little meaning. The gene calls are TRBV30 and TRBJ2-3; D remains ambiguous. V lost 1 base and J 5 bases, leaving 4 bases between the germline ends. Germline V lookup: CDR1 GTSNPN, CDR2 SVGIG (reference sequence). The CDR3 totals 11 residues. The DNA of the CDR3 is TGTGCCTGGAGTGCGGGAGATACGCAGTATTTT. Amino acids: CAWSAGDTQYF.

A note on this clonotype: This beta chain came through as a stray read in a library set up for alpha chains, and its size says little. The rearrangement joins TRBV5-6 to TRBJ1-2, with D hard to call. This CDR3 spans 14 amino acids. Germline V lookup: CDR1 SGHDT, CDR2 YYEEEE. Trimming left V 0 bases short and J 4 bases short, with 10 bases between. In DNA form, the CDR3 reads TGTGCCAGCAGCTTGGGTGGCAGGACCTATGGCTACACCTTC. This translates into CASSLGGRTYGYTF.

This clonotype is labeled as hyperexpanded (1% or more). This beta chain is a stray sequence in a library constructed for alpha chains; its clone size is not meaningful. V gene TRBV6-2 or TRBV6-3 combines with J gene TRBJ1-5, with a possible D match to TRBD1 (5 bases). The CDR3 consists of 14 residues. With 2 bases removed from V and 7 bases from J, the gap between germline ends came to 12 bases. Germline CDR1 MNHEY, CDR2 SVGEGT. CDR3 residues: CASSYGGSRQPQHF. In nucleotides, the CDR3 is TGTGCCAGCAGTTACGGGGGTTCACGGCAGCCCCAGCATTTT.

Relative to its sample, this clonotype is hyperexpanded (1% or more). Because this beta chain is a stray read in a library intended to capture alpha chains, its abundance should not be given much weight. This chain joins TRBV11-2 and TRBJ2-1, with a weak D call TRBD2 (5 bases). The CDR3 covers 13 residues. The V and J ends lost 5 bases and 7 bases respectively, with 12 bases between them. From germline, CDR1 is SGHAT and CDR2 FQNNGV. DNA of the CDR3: TGTGCCAGCAGCCCCCGACTACGGAATGAGCAGTTCTTC. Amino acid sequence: CASSPRLRNEQFF. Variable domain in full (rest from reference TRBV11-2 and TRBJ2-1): EAGVAQSPRYKIIEKRQSVAFWCNPISGHATLYWYQQILGQGPKLLIQFQNNGVVDDSQLPKDRFSAERLKGVDSTLKIQPAKLEDSAVYLCASSPRLRNEQFFGPGTRLTVL.

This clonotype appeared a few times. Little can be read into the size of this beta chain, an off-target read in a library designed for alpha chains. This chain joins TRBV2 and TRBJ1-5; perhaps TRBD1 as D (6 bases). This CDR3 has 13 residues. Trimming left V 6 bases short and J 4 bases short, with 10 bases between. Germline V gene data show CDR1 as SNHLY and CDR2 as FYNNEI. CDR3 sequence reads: CASRKQGNQPQHF. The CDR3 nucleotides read TGTGCCAGCAGAAAACAGGGAAATCAGCCCCAGCATTTT.

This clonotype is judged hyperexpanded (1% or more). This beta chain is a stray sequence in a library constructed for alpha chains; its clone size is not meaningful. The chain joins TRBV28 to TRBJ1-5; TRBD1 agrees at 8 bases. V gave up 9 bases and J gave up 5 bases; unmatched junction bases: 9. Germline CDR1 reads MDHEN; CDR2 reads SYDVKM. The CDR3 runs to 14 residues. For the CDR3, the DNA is TGTGCCAGTACTTGGGACAGGATATATCAGCCCCAGCATTTT. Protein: CASTWDRIYQPQHF.